Below are 10 T cell receptor beta chains sequenced from a single sample in a study of cytomegalovirus exposure and HLA in healthy donors. Libraries were prepared by immunoSEQ multiplex PCR; TCRdb keeps only in-frame clonotypes and omits some of them. This sample yields some 290,000 clones, of which roughly 87% are seen a single time; around 0.96% belongs to the top ten. The source material was PBMCs. Receptor source: a man aged 25 to 45 in good health and CMV-seronegative.

V is TRBV4-3 and J is TRBJ1-3; the D is unclear. This CDR3 has 14 residues. V was pared by 6 bases and J by 4 bases, with 13 bases between. Germline V gives CDR1 LGHNA, CDR2 YSLEER. The CDR3 loop is CASSRIGSGNTIYF. In nucleotides, the CDR3 is TGCGCCAGCAGTCGAATCGGTTCCGGAAACACCATATATTTT.

This clone was seen just once. The V gene is TRBV4-1, the J gene TRBJ1-4; D call uncertain. Trimming removed 1 base at V and 13 bases at J, with 7 bases between. Germline V gene sequence: CDR1 MGHRA, CDR2 YSYEKL. CDR3 size: 11 residues. CDR3 nucleotides: TGCGCCAGCAGCCAAGCCGGAGGACTGTTTTTT. Translating gives CASSQAGGLFF.

The genes are TRBV7-6 and TRBJ1-5; D not certain. The CDR3 is 15 residues long. V was clipped by 5 bases and J by 6 bases, with 17 bases between them. From germline, CDR1 is SGHVS and CDR2 FNYEAQ. The CDR3 nucleotides are TGTGCCAGCAGCCTGCTTTCCGGGGTCGGTCAGCCCCAGCATTTT. Translated: CASSLLSGVGQPQHF.

The chain uses TRBV4-1 and TRBJ1-4; D is perhaps TRBD1 (6 bases). CDR1 MGHRA and CDR2 YSYEKL come from the germline V gene. The length of the CDR3 is 16 residues. Trimming pared 3 bases from V and 8 bases from J, leaving 19 bases between. CDR3 in amino acids: CASSHPGKDSKEKLFF. The CDR3, as DNA: TGCGCCAGCAGCCACCCCGGGAAGGACAGTAAGGAAAAACTGTTTTTT.

V is TRBV19 and J is TRBJ1-1, with unresolved D. The CDR3 is 14 residues long. V was pared by 3 bases and J by 5 bases, with 13 bases between. Per the germline V gene, CDR1 is LNHDA and CDR2 is SQIVND (reference sequence). The CDR3 here is CASSMSARRTEAFF. The CDR3 DNA reads TGTGCCAGTAGTATGTCGGCGAGGAGGACTGAAGCTTTCTTT.

The chain recombines TRBV5-1 with TRBJ1-1; a possible D gene is TRBD1 (6 bases). This CDR3 is built from 13 residues. Trimming cost V 4 bases and J 8 bases, with 15 bases left between them. CDR1 is SGHRS and CDR2 is YFSETQ in the germline V gene. Written as DNA, the CDR3 is TGCGCCAGCAGCCCGGACAGTTTGATAGAAGCTTTCTTT. The encoded protein is CASSPDSLIEAFF. Full variable domain (rest looked up from reference TRBV5-1 and TRBJ1-1): KAGVTQTPRYLIKTRGQQVTLSCSPISGHRSVSWYQQTPGQGLQFLFEYFSETQRNKGNFPGRFSGRQFSNSRSEMNVSTLELGDSALYLCASSPDSLIEAFFGQGTRLTVV.

The chain uses TRBV4-1 and TRBJ1-5, with 8 bases fitting TRBD1. Germline assignment: CDR1 MGHRA and CDR2 YSYEKL. This CDR3 comprises 17 residues. V dropped 1 base and J dropped 4; count of bases not matched to a gene: 9. The CDR3 bases are TGCGCCAGCAGCCAAGGGACTGGACAGGGAAGGAATCAGCCCCAGCATTTT. Translating it yields CASSQGTGQGRNQPQHF.

The genes are TRBV6-6 and TRBJ2-1, with TRBD2 identical over 8 bases. The CDR3 is 16 residues long. The junction had 13 bases not matched to a gene; V was cut back by 5 bases and J by 7 bases. The germline V gene has CDR1 MNHNY and CDR2 SVGAGI (reference sequence). The CDR3 reads CASSPNTGGPRNEQFF. CDR3 in DNA: TGTGCCAGCAGTCCTAACACGGGGGGGCCACGGAATGAGCAGTTCTTC.

The chain employs TRBV5-6 and TRBJ2-7; D perhaps matches TRBD2 (5 bases). The CDR3 contains 14 residues. Germline CDR1 SGHDT, CDR2 YYEEEE. The ends were cut back, 3 bases at V and 1 base at J, with 11 bases in the middle. The DNA of the CDR3 is TGTGCCAGCAGCTGGACTGGCAGGTCCTACGAGCAGTACTTC. It codes for CASSWTGRSYEQYF.

This chain joins TRBV29-1 and TRBJ1-5; a weak D match, TRBD1 (5 bases). The CDR3 runs 13 residues. The germline V gene encodes CDR1 SQVTM and CDR2 ANQGSEA. V was pared by 4 bases and J by 4 bases, with 11 bases between. The DNA of the CDR3 is TGCAGCGTTGGGGGCAGCGAAAATCAGCCCCAGCATTTT. Translating gives CSVGGSENQPQHF.